The 12 T cell receptor beta chains below come from one sample, sequenced in a study of CD8 T cells in Susac syndrome. Random-hexamer reverse transcription was applied to roughly 0.5 to 1 ug RNA. TCRdb re-derived calls from the immunoSEQ multiplex PCR reads in MiXCR, one entry per CDR3 protein. Here the sample spans more than 80,000 distinct CDR3 sequences, roughly 94% being singletons. The material sequenced was CD8+ T cells from PBMCs. The receptors were sampled from a human donor with Susac syndrome.

CDR3 region: CASSVGQGFTGELFF. In DNA form, the CDR3 reads TGTGCCAGCAGCGTAGGACAGGGGTTCACCGGGGAGCTGTTTTTT. This sequence joins TRBV9 and TRBJ2-2, with 8 bases aligning to TRBD1. The CDR3 contains 15 residues. Germline CDR1 SGDLS, CDR2 YYNGEE. V was pared by 0 bases and J by 4 bases, with 2 bases of the junction left unmatched.

This rearrangement joins TRBV5-4 to TRBJ1-1, with D perhaps matching TRBD1 (6 bases). The CDR3 has 14 amino acids. V was shortened by 2 bases and J by 0 bases, with 8 bases between the two germline ends. CDR1 and CDR2 (germline): SGHNT, YYREEE (reference sequence). The CDR3 region is CASSLDRMNTEAFF. The CDR3 bases are TGTGCCAGCAGCTTAGACAGGATGAACACTGAAGCTTTCTTT.

This chain connects TRBV7-6 to TRBJ1-1; maybe TRBD1 (5 bases). The CDR3 is made up of 13 amino acids. Trimming took 6 bases from V and 1 from J, leaving 9 bases between them. Germline values: CDR1 SGHVS, CDR2 FNYEAQ. DNA for the CDR3: TGTGCCAGCAGTAAAGGGACGAACACTGAAGCTTTCTTT. It translates to CASSKGTNTEAFF. The full variable domain, completed using reference TRBV7-6 and TRBJ1-1, is GAGVSQSPRYKVTKRGQDVALRCDPISGHVSLYWYRQALGQGPEFLTYFNYEAQQDKSGLPNDRFSAERPEGSISTLTIQRTEQRDSAMYRCASSKGTNTEAFFGQGTRLTVV.

This sequence joins TRBV14 and TRBJ1-2, with D perhaps matching TRBD1 (5 bases). The CDR3 loop spans 17 amino acids. With 3 bases removed from V and 6 bases from J, the gap between germline ends came to 23 bases. The V gene's germline CDR1 is SGHDN and CDR2 FVKESK. Here the CDR3 reads CASSHLPPGAGFDGYTF. CDR3 bases: TGTGCCAGCAGCCATCTACCTCCCGGGGCAGGGTTCGATGGCTACACCTTC.

The V gene is TRBV4-1, the J gene TRBJ2-3, with D possibly TRBD2 on 5 matching bases. The germline CDR1 and CDR2 sequences are MGHRA and YSYEKL. CDR3 length equals 17 residues. V lost 4 bases and J 2 bases, leaving 19 bases between the germline ends. CDR3 DNA: TGCGCCAGCAGCCGCATTGATAGCGATCTTATCACAGATACGCAGTATTTT. It codes for CASSRIDSDLITDTQYF.

The chain combines TRBV27 with TRBJ1-6; D remains unclear. CDR3 length: 13 amino acids. The germline V and J ends were trimmed by 2 bases and 4 bases, with 3 bases remaining between them. Germline V gene sequence: CDR1 MNHEY, CDR2 SMNVEV (reference sequence). The CDR3 reads CASSLTYNSPLHF. CDR3 DNA: TGTGCCAGCAGTTTAACGTATAATTCACCCCTCCACTTT.

In DNA, the CDR3 is TGTGCCAGCACGGACAGGGCGTTGAACGAGCAGTACTTC. Translation gives CASTDRALNEQYF. The V and J genes are TRBV27 and TRBJ2-7; 8 bases map to TRBD1. This CDR3 comprises 13 residues. Germline lookup yields CDR1 MNHEY and CDR2 SMNVEV (reference sequence). The V segment lost 7 bases and the J segment 5 bases; nucleotides outside the gene matches: 7.

The CDR3: CSASGRTNEKLFF. The CDR3 DNA reads TGCAGTGCTAGCGGGAGGACTAATGAAAAACTGTTTTTT. This sequence joins TRBV20-1 and TRBJ1-4; D remains ambiguous. V lost 3 bases and J lost 2, with 7 bases in between. The CDR3 consists of 13 residues. Germline V lookup: CDR1 DFQATT, CDR2 SNEGSKA (reference sequence).

DNA of the CDR3: TGTGCCACCAGCAGAGATCGGAGCGGGGGGACCACAGATACGCAGTATTTT. Its protein is CATSRDRSGGTTDTQYF. The J gene is TRBJ2-3, the V gene TRBV15; 9 bases are a match to TRBD2. CDR1 and CDR2 from the germline V gene are LNHNV and YYDKDF (reference sequence). The CDR3 totals 17 residues. The V gene end was trimmed by 0 bases and the J gene end by 2 bases; junction bases not matched to a gene: 6.

The CDR3 protein is CASSLYTSGDTQYF. CDR3 sequence (DNA): TGTGCCAGCAGTTTATATACTAGCGGGGATACGCAGTATTTT. V is TRBV27 and J is TRBJ2-3; 9 nucleotides match TRBD2. Losses at the gene ends were 1 base for V and 6 bases for J; bases not matched to a gene: 2. The CDR3 spans 14 residues. Germline V gene sequence: CDR1 MNHEY, CDR2 SMNVEV (reference sequence).

The chain couples TRBV15 to TRBJ2-7; either TRBD1 or TRBD2 may fit D (6 bases each). The CDR3 length is 15 residues. Germline values: CDR1 LNHNV, CDR2 YYDKDF (reference sequence). Trimming pared 0 bases from V and 3 bases from J, leaving 12 bases between. CDR3 loop: CATSRDGGTSYEQYF. In DNA form, the CDR3 reads TGTGCCACCAGCAGAGATGGAGGGACAAGCTACGAGCAGTACTTC.

The genes are TRBV15 and TRBJ1-1; D uncertain. Germline CDR1 LNHNV, CDR2 YYDKDF (reference sequence). The V gene lost 3 bases and the J gene lost 0 bases, with 11 bases spanning the gap. The CDR3 totals 15 residues. CDR3 sequence reads: CATSSKQFMNTEAFF. CDR3 nucleotide sequence: TGTGCCACCAGCAGTAAACAGTTCATGAACACTGAAGCTTTCTTT.